The 9 T cell receptor beta chains below all came from one sample that was sequenced in a study of blood T cell repertoires in COVID-19. Assay: immunoSEQ multiplex PCR; the TCRdb copy retains only in-frame clones and omits some. The repertoire consists of about 320,000 clones, with approximately 90% occurring once and the leading ten covering about 4%. Sequences were obtained from PBMCs or T cells enriched from blood (not recorded which). The receptors stem from a young woman who had been exposed to COVID-19.

The CDR3, as DNA: TGTGCCAGCAGTGATAGCGGGGGGCGCTACGAGCAGTACTTC. It is translated as CASSDSGGRYEQYF. The chain is built from TRBV6-1 and TRBJ2-7; 10 bases agree with TRBD2. The trim removed 3 bases at V and 3 bases at J, leaving 2 bases unmatched. The germline gives CDR1 MNHNS, CDR2 SASEGT. The CDR3 totals 14 residues.

This clone has a handful of counts. The chain is built from TRBV28 and TRBJ2-7, with 7 positions matching TRBD1. Trimming removed 7 bases from V and 2 bases from J; junction bases left unmatched: 14. CDR1 and CDR2 (germline): MDHEN, SYDVKM. The CDR3 spans 16 residues. In nucleotides, the CDR3 is TGTGCCAGCAACCGTCACCAAGGGGGCCCCGCCTACGAGCAGTACTTC. This encodes CASNRHQGGPAYEQYF.

This clone was found once. This chain's CDR3 is CASSYGQDVYGYTF. DNA for the CDR3: TGTGCCAGCAGTTATGGACAGGACGTCTATGGCTACACCTTC. The J gene is TRBJ1-2, the V gene TRBV28; 7 bases fit TRBD1. J was trimmed by 4 bases and V by 4 bases; bases with no gene match: 6. In germline, CDR1 is MDHEN, CDR2 SYDVKM. CDR3 size: 14 residues.

The chain joins TRBV19 to TRBJ1-2; 7 bases align to TRBD1. The V and J ends lost 6 bases and 8 bases, in that order; junction bases with no gene match: 12. Germline V gives CDR1 LNHDA, CDR2 SQIVND (reference sequence). The CDR3 totals 14 residues. The CDR3 region is CASRTDRSFGGYTF. DNA for the CDR3: TGTGCCAGTAGGACGGACAGGTCGTTTGGAGGCTACACCTTC.

The chain links TRBV13 to TRBJ1-2; D gene unclear. This CDR3 is built from 16 residues. V was trimmed by 2 bases and J by 6 bases, leaving 19 bases between them. Germline CDR1 reads PRHDT; CDR2 reads FYEKMQ (reference sequence). The DNA of the CDR3 is TGTGCCAGCAGCTTATGGGCAGATCGGGGTTTAGATGGCTACACCTTC. Translation gives CASSLWADRGLDGYTF.

The chain uses TRBV27 and TRBJ2-2; 9 positions match TRBD1. The CDR3 is 16 residues long. The junction had 1 base not matched to a gene; V was cut back by 2 bases and J by 0 bases. Germline loops: CDR1 MNHEY, CDR2 SMNVEV (reference sequence). For the CDR3, the DNA is TGTGCCAGCAGTTTAGGGACAGGGACGAACACCGGGGAGCTGTTTTTT. It translates to CASSLGTGTNTGELFF.

The rearrangement joins TRBV6-1 to TRBJ1-5; D call uncertain. This CDR3 is built from 14 residues. The V end was cut by 3 bases, the J end by 3 bases, with 9 bases between. Germline V CDR1 and CDR2: MNHNS, SASEGT. CDR3 DNA sequence: TGTGCCAGCAGTGATTGGGCCAACAATCAGCCCCAGCATTTT. Its translation is CASSDWANNQPQHF.

The genes are TRBV9 and TRBJ2-2; TRBD2 matches at 11 bases. The CDR3 is 14 amino acids. J lost 6 bases, V lost 7 bases, and 5 bases had no gene match. In germline, CDR1 is SGDLS, CDR2 YYNGEE. Here the CDR3 reads CASSPLAGAGELFF. The CDR3 DNA reads TGTGCCAGCTCACCACTAGCGGGGGCCGGGGAGCTGTTTTTT.

This rearrangement joins TRBV6-5 to TRBJ2-7, with a possible D match to TRBD2 (5 bases). From germline, CDR1 is MNHEY and CDR2 SVGAGI. CDR3 length: 12 amino acids. V shed 5 bases and J shed 6 bases, with 11 bases lying between them. This chain's CDR3 is CASSRREFEQYF. In DNA, the CDR3 is TGTGCCAGCAGTCGCCGGGAATTCGAGCAGTACTTC.